The next 21 T cell receptor beta chains were all read from a single sample in a study of blood T cell repertoires in COVID-19 (dated by TCRdb to 2020 to 2022). Library preparation employed the immunoSEQ multiplex PCR assay. In its TCRdb copy, this immuneACCESS table keeps in-frame sequences only and misses some clones. Where compared with another copy, unresolved V genes explain less than half of these, and the others have no known cause. Recorded for this sample are around 300,000 clones; approximately 91% of them occurred a single time. Together, the top ten hold around 0.92% of the sample. Sequenced sample: PBMCs or T cells enriched from blood (not recorded which). The receptors were gathered from a woman aged 30 to 39 who had recovered from COVID-19.

The J gene is TRBJ2-1, the V gene TRBV7-3, with TRBD2 identical over 12 bases. The germline gives CDR1 SGHTA, CDR2 FQGTGA. V was clipped by 5 bases and J by 0 bases; unmatched bases: 11. This CDR3 comprises 19 residues. The CDR3 spells CASSRSGTSGSSSYNEQFF. CDR3 coding DNA: TGTGCCAGCAGCAGATCCGGGACTAGCGGGTCTAGCTCCTACAATGAGCAGTTCTTC.

The rearrangement uses TRBV11-2 and TRBJ2-7; 7 bases match TRBD1. The CDR3 totals 13 residues. Trimming took 3 bases from V and 4 from J; bases not matched to a gene: 3. Germline CDR1 and CDR2: SGHAT and FQNNGV. CDR3 amino acids: CASSLGQRYEQYF. The CDR3 DNA is TGTGCCAGCAGCTTGGGACAGAGATACGAGCAGTACTTC.

This clone was detected once. The chain joins TRBV6-5 to TRBJ1-1; D remains ambiguous. The CDR3 consists of 12 residues. V was shortened by 8 bases and J by 11 bases, with 18 bases between the two germline ends. Germline loops: CDR1 MNHEY, CDR2 SVGAGI. The CDR3 DNA is TGTGCCAGCGTGGTCCTTGGGCCGGTCGCTTTCTTT. This encodes CASVVLGPVAFF.

The rearrangement joins TRBV7-8 to TRBJ1-1, with TRBD1 as a possible D gene (5 bases). This CDR3 contains 15 residues. The V end lost 5 bases, the J end lost 2 bases, and 15 bases lay between the germline ends. The V gene's germline CDR1 is SGHVS and CDR2 FQNEAQ. The CDR3 spells CASSRTGIHNTEAFF. CDR3 nucleotide sequence: TGTGCCAGCAGCCGCACAGGAATACATAACACTGAAGCTTTCTTT.

This chain connects TRBV9 to TRBJ2-7; no reliable D call. The ends were cut back, 0 bases at V and 7 bases at J, with 17 bases in the middle. Per the germline V gene, CDR1 is SGDLS and CDR2 is YYNGEE. The CDR3 has 15 residues. Written as DNA, the CDR3 is TGTGCCAGCAGCGTAGCTGCGGTCGAACCCGGGGAGCAGTACTTC. This translates into CASSVAAVEPGEQYF.

The chain has TRBV30 and TRBJ1-1; D might be TRBD1 (6 bases). The V end lost 2 bases, the J end lost 1 base, and 8 bases lay between the germline ends. The germline V gene encodes CDR1 GTSNPN and CDR2 SVGIG (reference sequence). The CDR3 is made up of 13 amino acids. The CDR3 spells CAWSYRENTEAFF. CDR3 sequence (DNA): TGTGCCTGGAGTTACAGGGAGAACACTGAAGCTTTCTTT.

This chain connects TRBV10-3 to TRBJ2-7; 11 nucleotides line up with TRBD1. This CDR3 spans 15 amino acids. Trimming at V came to 7 bases and at J to 2 bases, leaving 7 bases not matched to a gene. In germline, CDR1 is ENHRY, CDR2 SYGVKD. The CDR3 nucleotides are TGTGCCATCAACACGTGGGACAGGGGGGCCTACGAGCAGTACTTC. Translating it yields CAINTWDRGAYEQYF.

The chain joins TRBV5-1 to TRBJ2-5, with 9 nucleotides matching TRBD2. This CDR3 is 14 amino acids long. CDR1 is SGHRS and CDR2 is YFSETQ in the germline V gene. V shed 4 bases, J shed 5 bases, and the junction held 6 bases outside the gene matches. As DNA, the CDR3 is TGCGCCAGCAGCACAGCAAGCGGGAGGGAGACCCAGTACTTC. This gives the protein CASSTASGRETQYF.

The rearrangement links TRBV10-1 to TRBJ1-2; TRBD1 might be the D (6 bases). V lost 1 base to trimming and J lost 5 bases, with 11 bases between them. This CDR3 comprises 14 residues. Germline CDR1 and CDR2: WNHNN and SYGVQD (reference sequence). As DNA, the CDR3 is TGCGCCAGCAGTGAGTTCGGGGGGGCTTATGGCTACACCTTC. This codes for CASSEFGGAYGYTF.

V and J are TRBV6-4 and TRBJ2-3, with 9 bases identical to TRBD1. This CDR3 has 16 residues. With 4 bases clipped from V and 4 bases from J, the junction kept 9 bases outside the gene matches. Germline CDR1 reads MRHNA; CDR2 reads SNTAGT. The CDR3: CASSARTGVGSDTQYF. Written as DNA, the CDR3 is TGTGCCAGCAGTGCCAGGACAGGGGTAGGCTCAGATACGCAGTATTTT.

The rearrangement joins TRBV5-1 to TRBJ2-5; D gene unclear. Between the trimmed V and J ends, which lost 0 bases and 3 bases, there was a span of 9 bases. The germline V gene encodes CDR1 SGHRS and CDR2 YFSETQ. The CDR3 sequence is 14 residues long. The CDR3 is CASSLDFQKETQYF. In DNA form, the CDR3 reads TGCGCCAGCAGCTTGGACTTCCAAAAAGAGACCCAGTACTTC. Full variable domain (outside the CDR3, taken from reference TRBV5-1 and TRBJ2-5): KAGVTQTPRYLIKTRGQQVTLSCSPISGHRSVSWYQQTPGQGLQFLFEYFSETQRNKGNFPGRFSGRQFSNSRSEMNVSTLELGDSALYLCASSLDFQKETQYFGPGTRLLVL.

The rearrangement links TRBV3-1 (or the pseudogene TRBV3-2) to TRBJ2-1, with D hard to call. The CDR3 loop spans 14 amino acids. Germline values: CDR1 LGHDT, CDR2 YNNKEL (reference sequence). V was shortened by 5 bases and J by 5 bases, with 13 bases between the two germline ends. The CDR3 reads CASSKSWADNEQFF. CDR3 nucleotides: TGTGCCAGCAGCAAAAGCTGGGCAGACAATGAGCAGTTCTTC.

Concerning this clone itself: Mismatch with germline at one junction end may stem from a read error. This chain links TRBV7-7 with TRBJ2-3, with TRBD2 as a possible D gene (6 bases). Germline CDR1 and CDR2: SSHAT and FNYEAQ (reference sequence). The CDR3 runs 14 residues. CDR3 nucleotides: TGTGCTAGCAAACCCGCGGGGAACACAGATACGCAGTATTTT. Encoded protein: CASKPAGNTDTQYF.

The chain links TRBV9 to TRBJ2-5; TRBD1 agrees at 9 bases. V lost 3 bases, J lost 5 bases, and 8 bases stayed unmatched. This CDR3 is 15 amino acids long. Germline assignment: CDR1 SGDLS and CDR2 YYNGEE. CDR3 sequence (DNA): TGTGCCAGCAGCGCCTCCGGGACAGGGAAGGAGACCCAGTACTTC. The encoded protein is CASSASGTGKETQYF.

This sequence joins TRBV5-1 and TRBJ2-5; 7 bases align to TRBD1. The V gene end was trimmed by 4 bases and the J gene end by 4 bases; junction bases not matched to a gene: 13. Germline V gives CDR1 SGHRS, CDR2 YFSETQ. The CDR3 extends over 16 amino acids. The CDR3 DNA follows: TGCGCCAGCAGCCCCTTGGTAGACAGGGCCGGAGAGACCCAGTACTTC. Translating it yields CASSPLVDRAGETQYF.

This sequence joins TRBV27 and TRBJ2-3, with D hard to call. Looked up from germline, CDR1 is MNHEY and CDR2 is SMNVEV (reference sequence). This CDR3 is 10 amino acids long. With 9 bases removed from V and 2 bases from J, the gap between germline ends came to 3 bases. The CDR3 sequence: CASHTDTQYF. CDR3 sequence (DNA): TGTGCCAGTCACACAGATACGCAGTATTTT.

V and J are TRBV11-3 and TRBJ2-1; the D is unclear. The CDR3 sequence is 12 residues long. The germline CDR1 and CDR2 sequences are SGHNT and YENEEA. Trimming removed 1 base from V and 4 bases from J, with 2 bases in between. The CDR3 nucleotides are TGTGCCAGCAGCTTAGCATACAATGAGCAGTTCTTC. Amino acid sequence: CASSLAYNEQFF.

V is TRBV15 and J is TRBJ2-3; TRBD1 matches at 7 bases. This CDR3 region has 12 residues. CDR1 and CDR2 (germline): LNHNV, YYDKDF (reference sequence). J lost 4 bases, V lost 6 bases, and 1 base had no gene match. The DNA of the CDR3 is TGTGCCACCAGTACAGGGGCAGATACGCAGTATTTT. Translation gives CATSTGADTQYF.

The V call is TRBV6-5, the J call TRBJ2-7, with 9 nucleotides matching TRBD1. The germline V gene encodes CDR1 MNHEY and CDR2 SVGAGI. J gave up 3 bases and V 3 bases, and 9 bases lay outside the gene matches. The length of the CDR3 is 16 residues. The CDR3 loop reads CASSYSGTGTFYEQYF. Here the CDR3 DNA reads TGTGCCAGCAGTTATTCCGGGACAGGGACCTTCTACGAGCAGTACTTC.

The gene calls are TRBV29-1 and TRBJ2-5, with D possibly being TRBD1 (6 bases). Germline V CDR1 and CDR2: SQVTM, ANQGSEA. The CDR3 loop spans 12 amino acids. Trimming left V 5 bases short and J 4 bases short, with 11 bases between. The CDR3 loop is CSVRTGTETQYF. As DNA, the CDR3 is TGCAGCGTTAGAACAGGGACAGAGACCCAGTACTTC.

The chain has TRBV7-3 and TRBJ2-1; D unclear. There are 15 residues in the CDR3. Trimming stripped 4 bases from V and 0 bases from J, with 10 bases between. Germline V lookup: CDR1 SGHTA, CDR2 FQGTGA. CDR3 DNA sequence: TGTGCCAGCAGCTCTCAGCGTAGCTCCTACAATGAGCAGTTCTTC. As protein: CASSSQRSSYNEQFF.